The clone carrying this TCR beta chain has just a few counts. The antigen remains unidentified. The data stem from a study of T-cell memory formation after mild COVID-19. The CDR3 is 14 residues long. V shed 2 bases, J shed 4 bases, and the junction held 2 bases outside the gene matches. Germline CDR1 MNHNS, CDR2 SASEGT. Overall study findings and caveats: Confirmation of SARS-CoV-2 specificity was lacking for second-wave clones peaking day 37. Later expanders leaned CD4+, whereas clones that contracted between day 15 and 85 were balanced CD4/CD8. The finding that pre-infection memory included some responding clones suggested that cross-reactive memory joined.

cDNA libraries for TCR alpha and TCR beta, carrying sample barcodes and UMIs, came from 5'RACE with constant-segment primers. Each CDR3 protein gets one entry after TCRdb re-called the 5' RACE reads with MiXCR. The sample consists of 300,000 to 350,000 distinct CDR3 sequences, approximately 15% of them appearing once. Sequenced input: PBMCs or a T cell subset sorted from them (not recorded which). The genes are TRBV6-1 and TRBJ2-1; 7 nucleotides line up with TRBD2. The TCR comes from a man between 18 and 29 years old who had mild COVID-19 (a few samples of this study predate the infection). Cell type and time point are not known. CDR3 coding DNA: TGTGCCAGCAGTGAACTAGCGGATTACAATGAGCAGTTCTTC. The encoded protein is CASSELADYNEQFF.